Sequencing of this T cell receptor beta chain was carried out in a study of T cells in Graves' hyperthyroidism and ophthalmopathy. Whole-study results and caveats: A median about 6.2 months before onset, the model predicted ophthalmopathy. Among thyroid clonotypes expanded above 0.001, most also appeared in blood.

Trimming cost V 6 bases and J 0 bases; bases outside gene matches: 5. The CDR3 totals 14 residues. Germline lookup yields CDR1 LNHDA and CDR2 SQIVND (reference sequence). This clonotype has more than one count but fewer than ten. Its antigen is unknown. The TCR beta CDR3 regions underwent amplification using RNA transcripts as the source. First-round RT-PCR targeting the TCR CDR3 was performed with the HTBI primer set. TCRdb independently ran MiXCR on the multiplex PCR reads; one entry per CDR3 protein. The repertoire consists of just over 550,000 distinct CDR3 sequences, with 40% to 55% occurring once and the leading ten covering nearly 8.5%. Graves' hyperthyroidism qualified as stable when ophthalmopathy did not progress within 18 months. The study based diagnoses on clinical symptoms, serum thyroxine and TRAb, thyroid ultrasound and orbital computed tomography.

The chain recombines TRBV19 with TRBJ2-7, with 7 bases fitting TRBD1. Sample: peripheral blood or thyroid tissue (not recorded which). This TCR was sampled from a young woman with Graves' hyperthyroidism. The CDR3 loop is CASSDRASSYEQYF. DNA of the CDR3: TGTGCCAGTAGCGACAGGGCAAGCTCCTACGAGCAGTACTTC. Complete variable domain (other parts from reference TRBV19 and TRBJ2-7): DGGITQSPKYLFRKEGQNVTLSCEQNLNHDAMYWYRQDPGQGLRLIYYSQIVNDFQKGDIAEGYSVSREKKESFPLTVTSAQKNPTAFYLCASSDRASSYEQYFGPGTRLTVT.